This T cell receptor beta chain was observed in a study of T cell responses to AZD1222 COVID-19 vaccine. Generated by immunoSEQ multiplex PCR, the TCRdb table keeps only in-frame clones and is missing some. The profile shows 40,000 to 60,000 clones, about 86% of them singletons. The CDR3 is 14 amino acids. Germline CDR1 reads LGHDT; CDR2 reads YNNKEL (reference sequence). V dropped 1 base and J dropped 2 bases, with 8 bases sitting between them. Comments on this clone: Its antigen remains unknown.

Study-level points and caveats: The study found vaccine-associated CD4 TCRs spanning spike, dominant at 160-218 and 743-854. Every sample of the repertoires postdated the peak T cell response.

Sequenced material: peripheral blood, taken 28 days after the second AZD1222 dose. This sequence joins TRBV3-1 (or the pseudogene TRBV3-2) and TRBJ2-5; a weak D match, TRBD2 (6 bases). The clonotype comes from an adult who received the AZD1222 COVID-19 vaccine. CDR3 region: CASSQVGLQETQYF. The CDR3, as DNA: TGTGCCAGCAGCCAAGTTGGACTACAAGAGACCCAGTACTTC.